Each of the 26 T cell receptor beta chains below was sequenced from the same sample in a study of cytomegalovirus exposure and HLA in healthy donors. In the PCR, 60 Vbeta and 13 Jbeta primers were used. Sequencing used immunoSEQ multiplex PCR; TCRdb keeps in-frame clones, though not all of them. The profile covers about 160,000 clones, with around 60% appearing a single time and roughly 7% taken by the ten largest. Sequencing input: PBMCs. Receptors were obtained from a woman aged 55-69 years in good health and CMV-seropositive.

The chain combines TRBV7-9 with TRBJ1-3; no firm D call. The germline V gene encodes CDR1 SEHNR and CDR2 FQNEAQ (reference sequence). This CDR3 has 14 residues. V gave up 8 bases and J gave up 2 bases, with 13 bases separating them. The CDR3 DNA reads as TGTGCCAGCCAACTCGGAGTGACTGGAAACACCATATATTTT. This sequence encodes CASQLGVTGNTIYF.

The rearrangement links TRBV7-2 to TRBJ2-5, with TRBD1 matching over 9 bases. V dropped 4 bases and J dropped 11; count of bases not matched to a gene: 11. In germline, CDR1 is SGHTA, CDR2 FQGNSA. The CDR3 totals 14 residues. CDR3 sequence (DNA): TGTGCCAGCAGCTCCCGGACAGGGGTATTAGAGCAGTACTTC. Translation gives CASSSRTGVLEQYF.

The rearrangement uses TRBV13 and TRBJ2-5; 9 bases are shared with TRBD2. The CDR3 is made up of 13 amino acids. J lost 7 bases, V lost 5 bases, and 5 bases had no gene match. CDR1 PRHDT and CDR2 FYEKMQ come from the germline V gene (reference sequence). The CDR3 here is CASSPRTSVTQYF. CDR3 in DNA: TGTGCCAGCAGCCCACGGACTAGCGTGACCCAGTACTTC.

The J gene is TRBJ2-2, the V gene TRBV30; TRBD2 aligns across 9 bases. V gave up 4 bases and J gave up 8 bases; unmatched junction bases: 11. Looked up from germline, CDR1 is GTSNPN and CDR2 is SVGIG (reference sequence). The CDR3 extends over 15 amino acids. CDR3 sequence (DNA): TGTGCCTGGATTCCCGGGACTAGCCATTTAGGGGAGCTGTTTTTT. It specifies CAWIPGTSHLGELFF.

This clone was detected once. The chain links TRBV6-5 to TRBJ2-5; D might be TRBD1 (6 bases). The J call may be mistaken, given a closer DNA end match to TRBJ2-7. In germline, CDR1 is MNHEY, CDR2 SVGAGI. The CDR3 spans 15 residues. The chain's CDR3 is CASSFIPGQPYEQYF. CDR3 nucleotide sequence: TGTGCCAGCAGTTTCATTCCGGGACAACCCTACGAGCAGTACTTC.

The CDR3 loop reads CAGTYTEAFF. CDR3 bases: TGTGCCGGGACTTACACTGAAGCTTTCTTT. This chain links TRBV30 with TRBJ1-1, with D possibly matching TRBD1 (5 bases). Germline CDR1 and CDR2: GTSNPN and SVGIG (reference sequence). The CDR3 runs to 10 residues. The germline V and J ends were trimmed by 8 bases and 3 bases, with 7 bases remaining between them.

The rearrangement uses TRBV6-5 and TRBJ2-7; TRBD2 matches 8 bases. The CDR3 contains 15 residues. With V trimmed by 4 bases and J by 6 bases, 11 bases remained unmatched. In germline, CDR1 is MNHEY, CDR2 SVGAGI. The CDR3 DNA reads TGTGCCAGCAGTTCGCGGACTAGCAATCCGCGCGAGCAGTACTTC. Protein product: CASSSRTSNPREQYF.

This rearrangement joins TRBV9 to TRBJ1-2, with TRBD1 matching over 7 bases. After removal of 0 bases from V and 3 bases from J, the junction contained 5 bases not matched to a gene. The CDR3 contains 15 residues. Germline V CDR1 and CDR2: SGDLS, YYNGEE. The CDR3, as DNA: TGTGCCAGCAGCGTAGACGCGCAGGGGGACTATGGCTACACCTTC. Amino acid sequence: CASSVDAQGDYGYTF. Variable domain in full (rest from reference TRBV9 and TRBJ1-2): DSGVTQTPKHLITATGQRVTLRCSPRSGDLSVYWYQQSLDQGLQFLIQYYNGEERAKGNILERFSAQQFPDLHSELNLSSLELGDSALYFCASSVDAQGDYGYTFGSGTRLTVV.

This chain uses TRBV7-9 with TRBJ2-3, with D perhaps TRBD2 (5 bases). This CDR3 comprises 15 residues. CDR1 SEHNR and CDR2 FQNEAQ come from the germline V gene (reference sequence). V dropped 1 base and J dropped 0 bases, with 8 bases sitting between them. The CDR3 sequence: CASSLEGGSTDTQYF. The DNA for the CDR3 is TGTGCCAGCAGCTTAGAGGGCGGGAGCACAGATACGCAGTATTTT.

The gene calls are TRBV9 and TRBJ1-1; 7 bases line up with TRBD1. The CDR3 runs 17 residues. Germline CDR1 is SGDLS and CDR2 is YYNGEE. Trimming cost V 4 bases and J 3 bases; bases outside gene matches: 15. CDR3 amino acids: CASSSSGTALDYTEAFF. CDR3 bases: TGTGCCAGCAGCTCCTCCGGGACAGCTTTGGATTACACTGAAGCTTTCTTT.

As regards this clone: Likely a read error: the CDR3 ends without its conserved phenylalanine or tryptophan. V is TRBV7-2 and J is TRBJ2-7; a weak D match, TRBD2 (5 bases). This CDR3 is 12 amino acids long. Trimming took 6 bases from V and 3 from J, leaving 9 bases between them. The germline gives CDR1 SGHTA, CDR2 FQGNSA. The CDR3 bases are TGTGCCAGCAGGTTGGACTTCTACGAGCAGTACCTC. Translation gives CASRLDFYEQYL.

This clone turned up a few times. The V gene is TRBV28, the J gene TRBJ2-2; maybe TRBD1 (6 bases). The CDR3 extends over 16 amino acids. The ends were cut back, 6 bases at V and 6 bases at J, with 20 bases in the middle. Germline V gene sequence: CDR1 MDHEN, CDR2 SYDVKM. CDR3 amino acids: CASSLMAPTGSGELFF. CDR3 nucleotide sequence: TGTGCCAGCAGCCTTATGGCTCCTACAGGGTCCGGGGAGCTGTTTTTT.

The chain is built from TRBV14 and TRBJ2-7; 12 bases match TRBD2. Germline CDR1 is SGHDN and CDR2 is FVKESK. V lost 2 bases, J lost 5 bases, and 1 base stayed unmatched. This CDR3 has 14 amino acids. DNA for the CDR3: TGTGCCAGCAGCCAACTAGCGGGAGGGAACGAGCAGTACTTC. As protein: CASSQLAGGNEQYF.

V usage is TRBV4-3 and J usage is TRBJ1-1, with D unclear. Germline V gives CDR1 LGHNA, CDR2 YSLEER. Trimming took 3 bases from V and 6 from J, leaving 11 bases between them. The CDR3 runs to 13 residues. CDR3 protein: CASSHGGPPEAFF. The CDR3 DNA follows: TGCGCCAGCAGCCACGGTGGTCCCCCTGAAGCTTTCTTT.

This sequence joins TRBV25-1 and TRBJ2-1; no definite D call. CDR3 length: 14 residues. Germline V CDR1 and CDR2: MGHDK, SYGVNS. Trimming shortened V by 4 bases and J by 6 bases, and 13 bases separated the two germline ends. CDR3 residues: CASSVAGTLNEQFF. The CDR3 DNA follows: TGTGCCAGCAGTGTAGCCGGTACGCTCAATGAGCAGTTCTTC.

This CDR3 reads CASRPWTGSYEQYF. In DNA form, the CDR3 reads TGCGCCAGCAGACCCTGGACAGGGTCCTACGAGCAGTACTTC. J is TRBJ2-7 and V is TRBV5-1, with 8 bases lining up with TRBD1. Per the germline V gene, CDR1 is SGHRS and CDR2 is YFSETQ. Trimming removed 5 bases from V and 1 base from J; junction bases left unmatched: 5. This CDR3 comprises 14 residues.

This clone is a singleton in its sample. The V call is TRBV5-4, the J call TRBJ2-1; 11 nucleotides agree with TRBD1. The CDR3 is made up of 16 amino acids. The V segment lost 0 bases and the J segment 7 bases; nucleotides outside the gene matches: 6. Per germline, CDR1 SGHNT and CDR2 YYREEE (reference sequence). CDR3 residues: CASSLDGTGGSNEQFF. In nucleotides, the CDR3 is TGTGCCAGCAGCTTGGATGGGACAGGGGGTTCAAATGAGCAGTTCTTC.

The chain couples TRBV30 to TRBJ1-5, with D tentatively TRBD1 (5 bases). Germline CDR1 GTSNPN, CDR2 SVGIG (reference sequence). Trimming stripped 4 bases from V and 6 bases from J, with 19 bases between. The CDR3 runs 15 residues. Written as DNA, the CDR3 is TGTGCCTGGACCCCAACGTCGGGGGGGAGTCAGCCCCAGCATTTT. Its protein product is CAWTPTSGGSQPQHF.

This clone was seen a handful of times. CDR3 DNA: TGTGCCAGCAGTCCACTAAGACTAGCGGGAGTCACCGGGGAGCTGTTTTTT. It is translated as CASSPLRLAGVTGELFF. The chain combines TRBV28 with TRBJ2-2; 12 nucleotides agree with TRBD2. V was clipped by 5 bases and J by 4 bases; unmatched bases: 8. This CDR3 spans 17 amino acids. Germline CDR1 reads MDHEN; CDR2 reads SYDVKM.

This clone was counted only a few times. This chain uses TRBV13 with TRBJ2-3; no clear D. V dropped 5 bases and J dropped 2 bases, with 5 bases sitting between them. The CDR3 consists of 12 residues. CDR1 and CDR2 (germline): PRHDT, FYEKMQ (reference sequence). The CDR3 loop reads CASSPYTDTQYF. In DNA form, the CDR3 reads TGTGCCAGCAGCCCGTACACAGATACGCAGTATTTT.

The gene calls are TRBV7-8 and TRBJ2-3; the D gene is possibly TRBD1 (6 bases). Germline V gene data show CDR1 as SGHVS and CDR2 as FQNEAQ. There are 16 residues in the CDR3. The ends were cut back, 3 bases at V and 4 bases at J, with 17 bases in the middle. CDR3 nucleotide sequence: TGTGCCAGCAGCTTCGGGACACGGCGGTTATCAGATACGCAGTATTTT. As protein: CASSFGTRRLSDTQYF.

The genes are TRBV5-1 and TRBJ1-3; D unclear. The CDR3 contains 14 residues. V was shortened by 4 bases and J by 1 base, with 9 bases between the two germline ends. From germline, CDR1 is SGHRS and CDR2 YFSETQ. The CDR3 DNA reads TGCGCCAGCAGCCCCGACGGGTCTGGAAACACCATATATTTT. Translation: CASSPDGSGNTIYF.

The rearrangement uses TRBV27 and TRBJ1-4; TRBD1 is a possible D gene (6 bases). Looked up from germline, CDR1 is MNHEY and CDR2 is SMNVEV (reference sequence). This CDR3 has 12 amino acids. V lost 5 bases to trimming and J lost 10 bases, with 11 bases between them. The CDR3 sequence is CASSGGGVKLFF. The CDR3 DNA sequence: TGTGCCAGCAGTGGGGGGGGCGTAAAACTGTTTTTT.

The chain uses TRBV11-3 and TRBJ2-1; possible D gene TRBD2, 5 bases. This CDR3 has 13 residues. Deletions cut 1 base from V and 6 bases from J, with 7 bases between. The germline CDR1 and CDR2 sequences are SGHNT and YENEEA. The CDR3 loop is CASSLGERNEQFF. CDR3 nucleotide sequence: TGTGCCAGCAGCTTAGGGGAGCGCAATGAGCAGTTCTTC.

A few counts support this clone. The rearrangement joins TRBV28 to TRBJ1-3; D gene uncertain. The CDR3 covers 18 residues. V was cut by 2 bases and J by 0 bases, with 17 bases left in between. The germline V gene has CDR1 MDHEN and CDR2 SYDVKM. CDR3 amino acids: CASSLGPQSLSSGNTIYF. CDR3 coding DNA: TGTGCCAGCAGTTTAGGGCCCCAATCGTTAAGCTCTGGAAACACCATATATTTT.

This clone showed up just a few times. This chain joins TRBV5-1 and TRBJ1-1; 8 nucleotides line up with TRBD1. Germline assignment: CDR1 SGHRS and CDR2 YFSETQ. The CDR3 is 14 residues long. The V and J ends lost 2 bases and 3 bases, in that order; junction bases with no gene match: 3. The CDR3 protein is CASSLQGVHTEAFF. CDR3 nucleotides: TGCGCCAGCAGCTTACAGGGGGTTCACACTGAAGCTTTCTTT.